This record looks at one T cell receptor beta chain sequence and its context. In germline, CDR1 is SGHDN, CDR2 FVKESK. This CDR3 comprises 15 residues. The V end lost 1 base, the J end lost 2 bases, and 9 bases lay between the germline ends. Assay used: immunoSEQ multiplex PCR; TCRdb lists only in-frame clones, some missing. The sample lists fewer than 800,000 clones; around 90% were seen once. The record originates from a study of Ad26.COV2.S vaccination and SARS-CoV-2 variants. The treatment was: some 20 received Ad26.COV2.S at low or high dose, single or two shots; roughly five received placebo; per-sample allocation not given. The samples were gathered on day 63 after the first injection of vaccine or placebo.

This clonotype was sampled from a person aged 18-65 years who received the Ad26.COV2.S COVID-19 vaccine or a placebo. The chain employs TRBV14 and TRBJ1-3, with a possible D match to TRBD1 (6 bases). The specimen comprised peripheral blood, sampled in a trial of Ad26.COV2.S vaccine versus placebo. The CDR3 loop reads CASSQVRGTGNTIYF. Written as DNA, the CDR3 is TGTGCCAGCAGCCAAGTGAGGGGGACTGGAAACACCATATATTTT.